Below, one T cell receptor beta chain is given with its context. Its antigen is still unknown. One junction end disagrees with the germline gene, perhaps due to a read error. CDR1 MNHNS and CDR2 SASEGT come from the germline V gene. The CDR3 consists of 15 residues. Pooling was applied to second doses at about 4 or about 12 weeks. Assay: immunoSEQ multiplex PCR; the TCRdb copy retains only in-frame clones and omits some. The table shows over 150,000 clones, with 80% to 90% occurring only once. This entry is derived from a study of T cell responses to AZD1222 COVID-19 vaccine. Study findings and constraints: Reportedly, close to half of spike-specific TCRs are directed against unmutated variant regions. Two AZD1222 administrations were followed by greater Spike-specific TCR breadth and depth.

This sequence originates from an adult who received the AZD1222 COVID-19 vaccine. The sequences come from peripheral blood, collected 28 days after the second AZD1222 dose. The V call is TRBV6-1, the J call TRBJ2-7, with D perhaps given as TRBD1 or TRBD2 (5 bases each). CDR3 residues: CASSEIRGAGTANDF. The CDR3 region has the DNA TGTGCCAGCAGTGAAATTAGAGGGGCTGGAACGGCCAATGACTTC.